The text below deals with one TCR beta chain. Its antigen is undetermined. The sample originates from a study of T cell responses to AZD1222 COVID-19 vaccine. The wider study: Investigators merged groups given second doses at roughly 4 or roughly 12 weeks.

Measured with immunoSEQ multiplex PCR; TCRdb has only the in-frame clones, and not every one. The sample yields about 180,000 clones, less than 95% seen once. Study-wide points: Only after the peak T cell response were repertoires sampled. Clonal diversity was possibly underestimated, and white British individuals and females predominated among donors. Among those given AZD1222, only six were seropositive at baseline.

Germline values: CDR1 MNHEY, CDR2 SVGAGI. V shed 0 bases and J shed 0 bases, with 9 bases lying between them. The CDR3 has 15 residues. This TCR came from an adult in good health. The chain uses TRBV6-5 and TRBJ2-7; D gene uncertain. Sequences were derived from peripheral blood, sampled on day 0 of AZD1222 vaccination. The CDR3 protein is CASSYSSGNSYEQYF. For the CDR3, the DNA is TGTGCCAGCAGTTACTCGTCGGGCAACTCCTACGAGCAGTACTTC.